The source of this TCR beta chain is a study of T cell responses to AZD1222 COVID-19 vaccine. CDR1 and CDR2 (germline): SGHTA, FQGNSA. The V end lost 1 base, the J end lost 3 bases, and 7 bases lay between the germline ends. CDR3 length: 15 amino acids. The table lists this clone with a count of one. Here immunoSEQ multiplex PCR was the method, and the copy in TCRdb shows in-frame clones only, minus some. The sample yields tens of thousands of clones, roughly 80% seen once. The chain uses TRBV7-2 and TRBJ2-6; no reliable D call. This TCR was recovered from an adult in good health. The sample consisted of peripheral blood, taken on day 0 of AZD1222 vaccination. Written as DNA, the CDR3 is TGTGCCAGCAGCTTAGATCTCGGTGGGGCCAACGTCCTGACTTTC. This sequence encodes CASSLDLGGANVLTF.